Shown below are 24 T cell receptor beta chains from a single sample sequenced in a study of blood T cell repertoires in COVID-19. TCRdb keeps only in-frame clones here, not all; method: immunoSEQ multiplex PCR. The table shows 200,000 to 300,000 clones, with around 88% occurring only once. Material: PBMCs or T cells enriched from blood (not recorded which). These receptors were collected from a woman in her forties or fifties who had recovered from COVID-19.

This chain links TRBV7-2 with TRBJ2-7; TRBD1 matches at 10 bases. Germline values: CDR1 SGHTA, CDR2 FQGNSA. The CDR3 spans 14 residues. After removal of 5 bases from V and 5 bases from J, the junction contained 6 bases not matched to a gene. The CDR3 sequence: CASSPDRGLDEQYF. The CDR3 nucleotides are TGTGCCAGCAGCCCAGACAGGGGGCTCGACGAGCAGTACTTC. The whole variable domain, remainder taken from reference TRBV7-2 and TRBJ2-7, is GAGVSQSPSNKVTEKGKDVELRCDPISGHTALYWYRQSLGQGLEFLIYFQGNSAPDKSGLPSDRFSAERTGGSVSTLTIQRTQQEDSAVYLCASSPDRGLDEQYFGPGTRLTVT.

The J gene is TRBJ1-5, the V gene TRBV4-1; D possibly corresponds to TRBD1 (5 bases). Germline assignment: CDR1 MGHRA and CDR2 YSYEKL. CDR3 length equals 14 residues. V was shortened by 3 bases and J by 3 bases, with 9 bases between the two germline ends. CDR3 residues: CASSHAGANQPQHF. The CDR3 coding sequence is TGCGCCAGCAGCCACGCTGGGGCCAATCAGCCCCAGCATTTT.

The J gene is TRBJ1-1, the V gene TRBV5-1; D remains unclear. The CDR3 runs to 12 residues. Deletions cut 0 bases from V and 8 bases from J, with 8 bases between. The germline V gene has CDR1 SGHRS and CDR2 YFSETQ. DNA of the CDR3: TGCGCCAGCAGCTTGGGGTACGCGGAAGCTTTCTTT. Its protein is CASSLGYAEAFF.

Ten or more counts support this clone. The V call is TRBV19, the J call TRBJ1-5, with TRBD1 as a possible D gene (6 bases). Germline V CDR1 and CDR2: LNHDA, SQIVND (reference sequence). Trimming removed 1 base from V and 11 bases from J, with 21 bases in between. This CDR3 contains 16 residues. The CDR3 DNA sequence: TGTGCCAGTAGTATAGGAGGGGGGGGGTCCCTAGGAGCCCAGCATTTT. Translating gives CASSIGGGGSLGAQHF.

The V call is TRBV6-4, the J call TRBJ1-6; D may be TRBD1 (6 bases). Trimming removed 2 bases at V and 7 bases at J, with 12 bases between. CDR1 is MRHNA and CDR2 is SNTAGT in the germline V gene. This CDR3 is built from 15 residues. This chain's CDR3 is CASSDTYRENSPLHF. CDR3 DNA sequence: TGTGCCAGCAGTGACACCTACAGGGAGAATTCACCCCTCCACTTT.

The chain joins TRBV11-2 to TRBJ1-6; D not certain. CDR1 is SGHAT and CDR2 is FQNNGV in the germline V gene. Trimming stripped 0 bases from V and 7 bases from J, with 7 bases between. The CDR3 extends over 14 amino acids. The CDR3: CASSLDLVNSPLHF. Written as DNA, the CDR3 is TGTGCCAGCAGCTTAGATCTCGTGAATTCACCCCTCCACTTT.

V gene TRBV5-1 combines with J gene TRBJ2-5, with 7 nucleotides matching TRBD1. After removal of 0 bases from V and 3 bases from J, the junction contained 2 bases not matched to a gene. The CDR3 covers 14 residues. Germline values: CDR1 SGHRS, CDR2 YFSETQ. CDR3 coding DNA: TGCGCCAGCAGCTTGGCGACAGGGAAAGAGACCCAGTACTTC. It encodes CASSLATGKETQYF. Together with reference TRBV5-1 and TRBJ2-5, the CDR3 gives the full variable domain: KAGVTQTPRYLIKTRGQQVTLSCSPISGHRSVSWYQQTPGQGLQFLFEYFSETQRNKGNFPGRFSGRQFSNSRSEMNVSTLELGDSALYLCASSLATGKETQYFGPGTRLLVL.

The J gene is TRBJ2-1, the V gene TRBV5-4; 12 bases map to TRBD2. Germline V lookup: CDR1 SGHNT, CDR2 YYREEE (reference sequence). Trimming at V came to 0 bases and at J to 4 bases, leaving 2 bases not matched to a gene. This CDR3 is built from 16 residues. The CDR3 coding sequence is TGTGCCAGCAGCTTGGGACTAGCGGGGGAATACAATGAGCAGTTCTTC. This gives the protein CASSLGLAGEYNEQFF.

CDR3: CASSPTSFETQYF. In DNA, the CDR3 is TGTGCCAGTAGCCCCACTAGCTTCGAGACCCAGTACTTC. The genes are TRBV19 and TRBJ2-5; possibly TRBD2 for D (6 bases). Germline-derived CDR1 and CDR2 are LNHDA and SQIVND (reference sequence). The CDR3 is 13 amino acids. The V and J ends lost 6 bases and 5 bases respectively, with 13 bases between them.

CDR3 in amino acids: CASSFLAGADTGELFF. The CDR3 bases are TGTGCCAGCAGCTTCTTAGCGGGGGCCGACACCGGGGAGCTGTTTTTT. V is TRBV11-2 and J is TRBJ2-2, with 9 bases fitting TRBD2. This CDR3 region has 16 residues. The germline V gene encodes CDR1 SGHAT and CDR2 FQNNGV. V shed 3 bases and J 3 bases; nucleotides not matched to a gene: 5.

The chain is built from TRBV4-1 and TRBJ1-1; D perhaps matches TRBD1 (5 bases). The V and J ends lost 4 bases and 5 bases respectively, with 20 bases between them. Germline values: CDR1 MGHRA, CDR2 YSYEKL. This CDR3 spans 16 amino acids. DNA for the CDR3: TGCGCCAGCAGCCTTTTTTATGGGGCCGCGGAAACTGAAGCTTTCTTT. Translation gives CASSLFYGAAETEAFF.

Details on this clone: Germline is not matched at one junction end, which may reflect a read error. The rearrangement joins TRBV7-9 to TRBJ2-5, with 8 bases that match TRBD2. The CDR3 is made up of 14 amino acids. Germline CDR1 SEHNR, CDR2 FQNEAQ (reference sequence). CDR3 in DNA: TGTGCCAGCAGCGTAGCGGGGAGCCAAGAGACCCAGTACTTC. As protein: CASSVAGSQETQYF.

The chain combines TRBV7-9 with TRBJ1-2; D perhaps matches TRBD1 (5 bases). Trimming stripped 5 bases from V and 3 bases from J, with 10 bases between. The germline gives CDR1 SEHNR, CDR2 FQNEAQ (reference sequence). The CDR3 has 13 amino acids. The CDR3 reads CASSGDFDYGYTF. The CDR3 DNA reads TGTGCCAGCAGCGGGGACTTTGACTATGGCTACACCTTC. Full variable domain (remainder filled in from reference TRBV7-9 and TRBJ1-2): DTGVSQNPRHKITKRGQNVTFRCDPISEHNRLYWYRQTLGQGPEFLTYFQNEAQLEKSRLLSDRFSAERPKGSFSTLEIQRTEQGDSAMYLCASSGDFDYGYTFGSGTRLTVV.

The rearrangement links TRBV2 to TRBJ2-7, with D perhaps TRBD1 (6 bases). Trimming took off 6 bases at V and 3 bases at J, with 15 bases between the two ends. The CDR3 totals 14 residues. CDR1 and CDR2 (germline): SNHLY, FYNNEI. The CDR3 nucleotides are TGTGCCAGCAGGTCAGGGGCCTCGGGCTACGAGCAGTACTTC. Translation: CASRSGASGYEQYF.

This clone has a single count. V usage is TRBV9 and J usage is TRBJ1-1, with a tentative D call TRBD1 (6 bases). Germline CDR1 is SGDLS and CDR2 is YYNGEE. V was shortened by 4 bases and J by 3 bases, with 10 bases between the two germline ends. This CDR3 contains 13 residues. The CDR3 DNA reads as TGTGCCAGCAGCCACACAGGGTACACTGAAGCTTTCTTT. Its protein product is CASSHTGYTEAFF.

V gene TRBV7-9 combines with J gene TRBJ1-5; D unclear. The germline V and J ends were trimmed by 5 bases and 0 bases, with 5 bases remaining between them. Germline CDR1 reads SEHNR; CDR2 reads FQNEAQ (reference sequence). This CDR3 is 13 amino acids long. CDR3 sequence: CASSQFSNQPQHF. In nucleotides, the CDR3 is TGTGCCAGCAGCCAGTTTAGCAATCAGCCCCAGCATTTT.

This chain uses TRBV5-6 with TRBJ1-1; tentatively, D is TRBD1 (5 bases). CDR3 size: 11 residues. The ends were cut back, 3 bases at V and 12 bases at J, with 12 bases in the middle. Germline values: CDR1 SGHDT, CDR2 YYEEEE. CDR3 in amino acids: CASSSYRLTFF. The CDR3 DNA reads as TGTGCCAGCAGCTCTTACAGGTTGACTTTCTTT.

The rearrangement uses TRBV19 and TRBJ1-1; D might be TRBD1 (6 bases). CDR3 length: 13 amino acids. Germline values: CDR1 LNHDA, CDR2 SQIVND (reference sequence). The V gene lost 5 bases and the J gene lost 7 bases, with 14 bases spanning the gap. The DNA for the CDR3 is TGTGCCAGTAGTTACAGGGCCGGGAATGAAGCTTTCTTT. Translating it yields CASSYRAGNEAFF.

The chain is built from TRBV19 and TRBJ1-1; TRBD1 is a possible D gene (6 bases). Trimming stripped 6 bases from V and 1 base from J, with 18 bases between. Looked up from germline, CDR1 is LNHDA and CDR2 is SQIVND (reference sequence). The CDR3 consists of 16 residues. CDR3 DNA: TGTGCCAGTAGACTAAACCCCACAGGGAGGAACACTGAAGCTTTCTTT. It is translated as CASRLNPTGRNTEAFF.

The genes are TRBV12-3 or TRBV12-4 and TRBJ1-1; D unclear. This CDR3 is 13 amino acids long. Trimming shortened V by 3 bases and J by 4 bases, and 9 bases separated the two germline ends. CDR3 residues: CASSFGSGTEAFF. Here the CDR3 DNA reads TGTGCCAGCAGTTTCGGGTCGGGCACTGAAGCTTTCTTT.

J is TRBJ2-7 and V is TRBV28; tentative D call: TRBD1 (5 bases). The CDR3 contains 14 residues. Germline CDR1 is MDHEN and CDR2 is SYDVKM. V was cut by 8 bases and J by 4 bases, with 18 bases left in between. DNA for the CDR3: TGTGCCAGCCGCAACGGACAAGTGGGTTACGAGCAGTACTTC. Its translation: CASRNGQVGYEQYF.

The chain links TRBV30 to TRBJ1-1; D is unclear. The V end lost 0 bases, the J end lost 4 bases, and 12 bases lay between the germline ends. Per the germline V gene, CDR1 is GTSNPN and CDR2 is SVGIG (reference sequence). The CDR3 totals 14 residues. The CDR3: CAWSVFITGTEAFF. CDR3 DNA sequence: TGTGCCTGGAGTGTATTCATCACGGGCACTGAAGCTTTCTTT.

This clone showed up just a few times. V gene TRBV6-5 combines with J gene TRBJ1-3; perhaps TRBD1 as D (6 bases). V was trimmed by 5 bases and J by 3 bases, leaving 14 bases between them. The CDR3 contains 15 residues. CDR1 is MNHEY and CDR2 is SVGAGI in the germline V gene. The CDR3 loop is CASSRTGTGGNTIYF. CDR3 DNA: TGTGCCAGCAGTAGAACAGGGACGGGTGGAAACACCATATATTTT.

The chain couples TRBV7-9 to TRBJ2-4, with D possibly matching TRBD1 (6 bases). V dropped 0 bases and J dropped 3 bases, with 12 bases sitting between them. This CDR3 is built from 16 residues. In germline, CDR1 is SEHNR, CDR2 FQNEAQ (reference sequence). The CDR3 DNA reads TGTGCCAGCAGCTTAGCGGGGGCTCTCGTCAAAAACATTCAGTACTTC. Amino acids: CASSLAGALVKNIQYF.